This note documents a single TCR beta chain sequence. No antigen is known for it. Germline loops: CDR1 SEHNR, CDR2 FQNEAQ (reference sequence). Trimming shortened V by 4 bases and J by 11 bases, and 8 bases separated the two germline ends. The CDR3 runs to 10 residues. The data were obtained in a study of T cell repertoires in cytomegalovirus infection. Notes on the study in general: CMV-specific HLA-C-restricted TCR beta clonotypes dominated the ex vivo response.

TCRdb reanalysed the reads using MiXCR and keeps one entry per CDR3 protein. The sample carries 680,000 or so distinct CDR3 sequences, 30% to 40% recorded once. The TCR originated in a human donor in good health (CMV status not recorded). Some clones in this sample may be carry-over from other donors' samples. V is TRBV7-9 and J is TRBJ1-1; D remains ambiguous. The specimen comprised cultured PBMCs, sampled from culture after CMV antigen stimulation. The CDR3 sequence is CASSSAGAFF. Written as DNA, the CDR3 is TGTGCCAGCAGCTCGGCGGGGGCTTTCTTT.